Listed here are 24 T cell receptor beta chains from one sample, sequenced in a study of T cells after posttransplantation cyclophosphamide. Busulfan-fludarabine conditioning, marrow transplant, and cyclophosphamide on days +3 and +4 were administered. Profiled with immunoSEQ multiplex PCR; TCRdb holds only in-frame clones, not every one. Of tens of thousands of clones in the sample, roughly 78% were seen once. Source: CD4+ T cells sorted from blood, taken just over 1,900 days after a stem cell transplant with posttransplant cyclophosphamide. The receptors were sampled from a female patient in her thirties or forties who received an allogeneic stem cell transplant from a related donor, was CMV-positive, and had no GVHD. These T cells may partly come from the graft donor.

This clone was seen once. One end of the junction fails to match germline, which may point to a read error. The genes are TRBV4-1 and TRBJ1-2, with TRBD1 matching over 7 bases. The CDR3 is made up of 16 amino acids. Germline CDR1 MGHRA, CDR2 YSYEKL. The CDR3 nucleotides are TGCGCCAGCAGCCAAGATGGGCAGGGGGGCGTGTTCGGCCGCGCCTTC. The encoded protein is CASSQDGQGGVFGRAF.

The chain joins TRBV19 to TRBJ1-2; 9 nucleotides align to TRBD1. The V segment lost 3 bases and the J segment 5 bases; nucleotides outside the gene matches: 4. Germline assignment: CDR1 LNHDA and CDR2 SQIVND (reference sequence). The CDR3 is made up of 14 amino acids. The CDR3 nucleotides are TGTGCCAGTAGTATTCCGGGACAGGGATATGGCTACACCTTC. Its protein is CASSIPGQGYGYTF.

The chain has TRBV5-4 and TRBJ1-1; TRBD1 aligns across 8 bases. The CDR3 length is 14 residues. V lost 5 bases and J lost 5; bases outside the gene matches: 8. CDR1 is SGHNT, CDR2 YYREEE, per germline (reference sequence). CDR3 sequence reads: CASSRDRGETEAFF. The CDR3, as DNA: TGTGCCAGCAGTAGAGACAGGGGAGAGACTGAAGCTTTCTTT.

The CDR3 region has the DNA TGTGCCAGCTCCCTGATAGCGGGGGGAAACTACAATGAGCAGTTCTTC. Amino acids: CASSLIAGGNYNEQFF. V and J are TRBV18 and TRBJ2-1, with 10 bases lining up with TRBD2. Germline CDR1 is KGHSH and CDR2 is LQKENI. Trimming at V came to 6 bases and at J to 3 bases, leaving 8 bases not matched to a gene. The CDR3 contains 16 residues.

J is TRBJ1-1 and V is TRBV11-3; no clear D gene. CDR1 and CDR2 (germline): SGHNT, YENEEA. V lost 2 bases and J lost 3, with 7 bases in between. CDR3 length equals 13 residues. The CDR3 region is CASSLMADTEAFF. The CDR3 DNA reads TGTGCCAGCAGCTTAATGGCTGACACTGAAGCTTTCTTT.

This clone was recorded a few times. The J gene is TRBJ1-5, the V gene TRBV15; TRBD1 is a possible D gene (5 bases). This CDR3 is built from 15 residues. Trimming shortened V by 6 bases and J by 2 bases, and 14 bases separated the two germline ends. The V gene's germline CDR1 is LNHNV and CDR2 YYDKDF (reference sequence). CDR3 protein: CATRNRRSGNQPQHF. The CDR3 nucleotides are TGTGCCACCAGGAACAGGCGCTCGGGCAATCAGCCCCAGCATTTT.

The chain carries TRBV7-2 and TRBJ2-5, with D unresolved. The CDR3 sequence is 13 residues long. The germline CDR1 and CDR2 sequences are SGHTA and FQGNSA. V was pared by 5 bases and J by 1 base, with 8 bases between. In DNA, the CDR3 is TGTGCCAGCAGCCCAGACACCCAAGAGACCCAGTACTTC. Residues: CASSPDTQETQYF.

This clone was counted at least ten times. The rearrangement uses TRBV19 and TRBJ1-2; no clear D. V was shortened by 11 bases and J by 9 bases, with 10 bases between the two germline ends. Germline CDR1 LNHDA, CDR2 SQIVND (reference sequence). The CDR3 runs 9 residues. The DNA of the CDR3 is TGTGCCTCAACATGCCGCTACACCTTC. Residues: CASTCRYTF. Based on the CDR3 plus reference TRBV19 and TRBJ1-2, the full variable domain is DGGITQSPKYLFRKEGQNVTLSCEQNLNHDAMYWYRQDPGQGLRLIYYSQIVNDFQKGDIAEGYSVSREKKESFPLTVTSAQKNPTAFYLCASTCRYTFGSGTRLTVV.

The chain is built from TRBV7-2 and TRBJ1-3; no firm D call. CDR1 and CDR2 from the germline V gene are SGHTA and FQGNSA. Trimming cost V 5 bases and J 7 bases, with 6 bases left between them. The CDR3 consists of 11 residues. DNA of the CDR3: TGTGCCAGCAGCGAGTACAACACCATATATTTT. Translating gives CASSEYNTIYF.

This clone was observed once. CDR3 sequence: CASSLQSGGADTQYF. CDR3 DNA sequence: TGCGCCAGCAGCCTCCAATCTGGAGGGGCGGATACGCAGTATTTT. The chain carries TRBV5-1 and TRBJ2-3, with D possibly TRBD2 on 6 matching bases. CDR3 size: 15 residues. The ends were cut back, 4 bases at V and 6 bases at J, with 18 bases in the middle. Germline CDR1 and CDR2: SGHRS and YFSETQ.

V usage is TRBV5-1 and J usage is TRBJ1-1; D uncertain. V gave up 0 bases and J gave up 1 base, with 4 bases separating them. This CDR3 is 13 amino acids long. The germline gives CDR1 SGHRS, CDR2 YFSETQ. CDR3 protein: CASSLGPNTEAFF. The CDR3 DNA sequence: TGCGCCAGCAGCTTGGGGCCGAACACTGAAGCTTTCTTT. The whole variable domain, filled in from reference TRBV5-1 and TRBJ1-1, reads KAGVTQTPRYLIKTRGQQVTLSCSPISGHRSVSWYQQTPGQGLQFLFEYFSETQRNKGNFPGRFSGRQFSNSRSEMNVSTLELGDSALYLCASSLGPNTEAFFGQGTRLTVV.

This chain links TRBV29-1 with TRBJ1-1, with TRBD1 matching over 10 bases. The trim removed 6 bases at V and 2 bases at J, leaving 12 bases unmatched. Germline V gene sequence: CDR1 SQVTM, CDR2 ANQGSEA. There are 16 residues in the CDR3. The CDR3 DNA sequence: TGCAGCGTGCGGGACAGGGGACCGGAGAGTAACACTGAAGCTTTCTTT. Its protein product is CSVRDRGPESNTEAFF.

The chain is built from TRBV12-5 and TRBJ1-5; TRBD1 matches 8 bases. This CDR3 has 19 residues. In germline, CDR1 is LGHNT, CDR2 FRNRAP. V was clipped by 0 bases and J by 5 bases; unmatched bases: 15. The CDR3 nucleotides are TGTGCTAGTGGTTTGGTACTCGGCAGGGGGCTCCCGGTTTATCAGCCCCAGCATTTT. Its translation: CASGLVLGRGLPVYQPQHF.

The DNA for the CDR3 is TGCGCCAGCAGCAGGACATCTTCCTACAATGAGCAGTTCTTC. Its protein is CASSRTSSYNEQFF. V gene TRBV5-1 combines with J gene TRBJ2-1; D might be TRBD1 (5 bases). The CDR3 covers 14 residues. With 4 bases removed from V and 1 base from J, the gap between germline ends came to 9 bases. Germline V gene data show CDR1 as SGHRS and CDR2 as YFSETQ.

The genes are TRBV5-1 and TRBJ2-3, with 8 bases identical to TRBD1. Germline V gene lookup returns CDR1 SGHRS and CDR2 YFSETQ. This CDR3 spans 16 amino acids. J gave up 3 bases and V 4 bases, and 10 bases lay outside the gene matches. This chain's CDR3 is CASSTVGQGSTDTQYF. The CDR3 DNA follows: TGCGCCAGCAGCACCGTCGGACAGGGATCAACAGATACGCAGTATTTT.

The J gene is TRBJ2-3, the V gene TRBV11-2; perhaps TRBD2 as D (6 bases). CDR1 is SGHAT, CDR2 FQNNGV, per germline. Trimming pared 4 bases from V and 6 bases from J, leaving 23 bases between. This CDR3 has 17 amino acids. The CDR3 is CASSWLEAGGKPDTQYF. In nucleotides, the CDR3 is TGTGCCAGCAGCTGGTTGGAGGCCGGGGGAAAGCCTGATACGCAGTATTTT.

The chain links TRBV9 to TRBJ1-6, with TRBD1 matching 8 bases. In germline, CDR1 is SGDLS, CDR2 YYNGEE. Losses at the gene ends were 4 bases for V and 9 bases for J; bases not matched to a gene: 9. CDR3 length: 15 amino acids. The CDR3 bases are TGTGCCAGCAGCCCAGGTGGGACAGGAGTTTCACCCCTCCACTTT. Translated: CASSPGGTGVSPLHF.

The genes are TRBV19 and TRBJ2-7; tentative D call: TRBD2 (6 bases). Germline CDR1 is LNHDA and CDR2 is SQIVND (reference sequence). The CDR3 has 13 residues. The V gene lost 3 bases and the J gene lost 3 bases, with 9 bases spanning the gap. The CDR3 reads CASSMTGDYEQYF. CDR3 sequence (DNA): TGTGCCAGTAGTATGACGGGAGACTACGAGCAGTACTTC.

The rearrangement joins TRBV7-2 to TRBJ1-5; D not resolved. The CDR3 covers 13 residues. CDR1 is SGHTA, CDR2 FQGNSA, per germline. Trimming stripped 0 bases from V and 4 bases from J, with 4 bases between. The CDR3 DNA reads TGTGCCAGCAGCTTAGCGCGGAATCAGCCCCAGCATTTT. It translates to CASSLARNQPQHF. Looking up the rest from reference TRBV7-2 and TRBJ1-5 gives the full variable domain: GAGVSQSPSNKVTEKGKDVELRCDPISGHTALYWYRQSLGQGLEFLIYFQGNSAPDKSGLPSDRFSAERTGGSVSTLTIQRTQQEDSAVYLCASSLARNQPQHFGDGTRLSIL.

The chain has TRBV5-4 and TRBJ2-1; 9 bases fit TRBD1. CDR1 and CDR2 from the germline V gene are SGHNT and YYREEE (reference sequence). With V trimmed by 4 bases and J by 6 bases, 14 bases remained unmatched. CDR3 size: 17 residues. CDR3 protein: CASSPTPMDRGTNEQFF. CDR3 coding DNA: TGTGCCAGCAGCCCGACACCAATGGACAGGGGAACCAATGAGCAGTTCTTC.

The chain is built from TRBV21-1 and TRBJ2-7; the table's D call, TRBD1, was not checked against the DNA. TRBV21-1 is flagged as a pseudogene. This CDR3 has 16 residues. The CDR3 sequence is CASSKKLDRGPYEQYF. As DNA, the CDR3 is TGTGCCAGCAGCAAAAAGTTAGACAGGGGCCCCTACGAGCAGTACTTC.

This chain uses TRBV6-5 with TRBJ2-7; 15 bases are a match to TRBD2. With 6 bases clipped from V and 3 bases from J, the junction kept 6 bases outside the gene matches. CDR3 length: 16 amino acids. Germline V gene data show CDR1 as MNHEY and CDR2 as SVGAGI. The CDR3 spells CASSYGTSGGRYEQYF. In DNA, the CDR3 is TGTGCCAGCAGCTACGGGACTAGCGGGGGGCGCTACGAGCAGTACTTC.

The J gene is TRBJ2-5, the V gene TRBV5-1; D is perhaps TRBD2 (6 bases). The V gene's germline CDR1 is SGHRS and CDR2 YFSETQ. The CDR3 contains 15 residues. V was pared by 0 bases and J by 7 bases, with 16 bases between. The CDR3 is CASSLASAGSGTQYF. The CDR3 nucleotides read TGCGCCAGCAGCTTGGCTTCGGCGGGGTCCGGGACCCAGTACTTC. Supplemented by reference TRBV5-1 and TRBJ2-5, the full variable domain reads KAGVTQTPRYLIKTRGQQVTLSCSPISGHRSVSWYQQTPGQGLQFLFEYFSETQRNKGNFPGRFSGRQFSNSRSEMNVSTLELGDSALYLCASSLASAGSGTQYFGPGTRLLVL.

J is TRBJ2-2 and V is TRBV6-5; D gene uncertain. The CDR3 totals 13 residues. Germline V gene sequence: CDR1 MNHEY, CDR2 SVGAGI. The V end lost 8 bases, the J end lost 2 bases, and 9 bases lay between the germline ends. The CDR3 here is CASESPNTGELFF. The DNA of the CDR3 is TGTGCCAGCGAGTCTCCTAACACCGGGGAGCTGTTTTTT.